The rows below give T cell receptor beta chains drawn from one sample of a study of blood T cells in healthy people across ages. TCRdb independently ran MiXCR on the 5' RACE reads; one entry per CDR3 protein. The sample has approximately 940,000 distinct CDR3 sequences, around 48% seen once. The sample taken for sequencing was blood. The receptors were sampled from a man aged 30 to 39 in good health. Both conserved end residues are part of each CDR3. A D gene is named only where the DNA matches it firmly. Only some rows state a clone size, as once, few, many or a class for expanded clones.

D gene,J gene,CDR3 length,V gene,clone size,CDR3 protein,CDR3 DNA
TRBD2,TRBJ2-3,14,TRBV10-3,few,CAIASGGAGDTQYF,TGTGCCATCGCGAGCGGGGGGGCCGGTGATACGCAGTATTTT
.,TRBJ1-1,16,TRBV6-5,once,CASSYYYWTAGTEAFF,TGTGCCAGCAGTTACTATTATTGGACAGCAGGGACTGAAGCTTTCTTT
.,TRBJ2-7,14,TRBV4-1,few,CASSQDPDATEQYF,TGCGCCAGCAGCCAAGATCCAGACGCTACGGAGCAGTACTTC
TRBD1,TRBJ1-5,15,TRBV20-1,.,CSARTGDLSNQPQHF,TGCAGTGCTCGAACAGGGGATTTGAGCAATCAGCCCCAGCATTTT
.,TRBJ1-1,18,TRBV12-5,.,CASGLVLGRSHFNTEAFF,TGTGCTAGTGGTTTGGTCCTCGGACGGAGCCATTTTAACACTGAAGCTTTCTTT
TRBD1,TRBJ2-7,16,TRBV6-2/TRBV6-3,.,CASTPHRDRGWNERYF,TGTGCCAGCACCCCGCATCGGGACAGGGGATGGAATGAGCGGTACTTC
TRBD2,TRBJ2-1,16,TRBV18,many,CASSHLTSGGTNEQFF,TGTGCCAGCTCACATTTGACTAGCGGGGGGACCAATGAGCAGTTCTTC
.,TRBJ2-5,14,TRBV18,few,CASSPKQLEETQYF,TGTGCCAGCTCACCAAAGCAGCTCGAAGAGACCCAGTACTTC
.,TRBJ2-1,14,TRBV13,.,CASSLGEGLHEQVF,TGTGCCAGCAGCTTAGGAGAGGGCCTCCATGAGCAGGTCTTC
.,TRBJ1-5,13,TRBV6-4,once,CAGSASRGQPQHF,TGTGCCGGCAGCGCGTCCAGGGGCCAGCCCCAGCATTTT
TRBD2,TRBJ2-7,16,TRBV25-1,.,CASSETSGGRHNEQYF,TGTGCCAGCAGTGAAACTAGCGGGGGCCGACACAATGAGCAGTACTTC
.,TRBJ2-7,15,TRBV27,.,CASSPERTGPYEQYF,TGTGCCAGCAGTCCCGAACGAACAGGGCCCTACGAGCAGTACTTC
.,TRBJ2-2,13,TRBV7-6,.,CASNWEATGELFF,TGTGCCAGCAACTGGGAAGCTACCGGGGAGCTGTTTTTT
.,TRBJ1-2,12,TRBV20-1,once,CSASRGGYGYTF,TGCAGTGCTTCCCGGGGGGGGTATGGCTACACCTTC
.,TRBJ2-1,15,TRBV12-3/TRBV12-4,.,CASNTQSSSYNEQFF,TGTGCCAGCAATACTCAGTCGAGCTCCTACAATGAGCAGTTCTTC
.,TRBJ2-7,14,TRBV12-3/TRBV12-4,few,CASSFGFLSNEQYF,TGTGCCAGCAGTTTTGGGTTTTTGAGCAACGAGCAGTACTTC
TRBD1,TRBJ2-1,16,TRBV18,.,CASSPEIGQGLNEQFF,TGTGCCAGCTCACCCGAGATCGGACAGGGGTTAAATGAGCAGTTCTTC
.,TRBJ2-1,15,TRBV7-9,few,CASSLGSLEGNEQFF,TGTGCCAGCAGCTTAGGGAGCCTAGAGGGGAATGAGCAGTTCTTC
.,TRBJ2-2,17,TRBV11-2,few,CASSFNPARANTGELFF,TGTGCCAGCAGCTTTAATCCGGCCAGGGCGAACACCGGGGAGCTGTTTTTT